The 26 T cell receptor beta chains below come from one sample, sequenced in a study of T cell changes during pregnancy in multiple sclerosis (dated 2019 in TCRdb). Receptor libraries were prepared by the immunoSEQ multiplex PCR assay. As stored in TCRdb, this immuneACCESS dataset retains in-frame rearrangements with V and J assigned. A fraction of the clones does not appear; measured against another copy, unresolved V genes explain less than half of the discrepancy, and the remainder lacks a known reason. The sample data list about 45,000 clones, and roughly 90% of these were observed just once. The ten largest clones represent approximately 2.6% of the sample. The specimen comprised CD8+ T cells from peripheral blood mononuclear cells, sampled in the second trimester of pregnancy. The receptors come from a female donor with multiple sclerosis, enrolled in a pregnancy study.

The chain links TRBV5-4 to TRBJ2-3; D gene uncertain. The CDR3 consists of 14 residues. V dropped 4 bases and J dropped 4 bases, with 13 bases sitting between them. CDR1 and CDR2 (germline): SGHNT, YYREEE (reference sequence). CDR3 sequence (DNA): TGTGCCAGCAGCCCCTCCTCTCTATCAGATACGCAGTATTTT. Translating it yields CASSPSSLSDTQYF.

The V call is TRBV7-3, the J call TRBJ2-3; 12 bases are shared with TRBD2. V was pared by 5 bases and J by 4 bases, with 7 bases of the junction left unmatched. The CDR3 is made up of 16 amino acids. Germline V gene data show CDR1 as SGHTA and CDR2 as FQGTGA. CDR3 bases: TGTGCCAGCAGCCAACGGACTAGCGGGGCAGCAGATACGCAGTATTTT. Translated: CASSQRTSGAADTQYF. Full variable domain (remainder filled in from reference TRBV7-3 and TRBJ2-3): GAGVSQTPSNKVTEKGKYVELRCDPISGHTALYWYRQSLGQGPEFLIYFQGTGAADDSGLPNDRFFAVRPEGSVSTLKIQRTERGDSAVYLCASSQRTSGAADTQYFGPGTRLTVL.

The rearrangement joins TRBV14 to TRBJ1-3; TRBD1 is a possible D gene (5 bases). V was clipped by 3 bases and J by 0 bases, with 15 bases between them. The CDR3 runs to 17 residues. Germline CDR1 and CDR2: SGHDN and FVKESK. The CDR3 nucleotides are TGTGCCAGCAGCCACCTTGCGACAGCCCTCTCTGGAAACACCATATATTTT. Translated: CASSHLATALSGNTIYF.

V usage is TRBV7-3 and J usage is TRBJ2-2; 7 positions agree with TRBD2. Germline CDR1 SGHTA, CDR2 FQGTGA. V was pared by 7 bases and J by 8 bases, with 4 bases of the junction left unmatched. The CDR3 is made up of 12 amino acids. The CDR3 nucleotides are TGTGCCAGCATCGGCGGGGGAGGGGAGCTGTTTTTT. Its translation is CASIGGGGELFF.

The chain is built from TRBV25-1 and TRBJ2-3, with D possibly being TRBD1 (6 bases). Germline CDR1 is MGHDK and CDR2 is SYGVNS. This CDR3 contains 14 residues. The V end lost 4 bases, the J end lost 0 bases, and 8 bases lay between the germline ends. CDR3 protein: CASSGGQSTDTQYF. The CDR3 coding sequence is TGTGCCAGCAGTGGCGGACAGAGCACAGATACGCAGTATTTT.

The chain employs TRBV7-8 and TRBJ2-7, with 12 bases identical to TRBD2. This CDR3 comprises 14 residues. The trim removed 4 bases at V and 2 bases at J, leaving 0 bases unmatched. Germline lookup yields CDR1 SGHVS and CDR2 FQNEAQ. The CDR3 is CASSSSGGAYEQYF. The CDR3 nucleotides read TGTGCCAGCAGCTCTAGCGGGGGGGCCTACGAGCAGTACTTC.

The chain employs TRBV5-4 and TRBJ1-1; 7 positions match TRBD1. The CDR3 has 12 residues. The J segment lost 8 bases and the V segment lost 3 bases, leaving 4 bases of the junction unmatched. The germline CDR1 and CDR2 sequences are SGHNT and YYREEE (reference sequence). For the CDR3, the DNA is TGTGCCAGCAGCTGGGGGACAGCAGAAGCTTTCTTT. Its translation is CASSWGTAEAFF.

The chain uses TRBV19 and TRBJ1-5; maybe TRBD1 (6 bases). The length of the CDR3 is 15 residues. Germline V gene lookup returns CDR1 LNHDA and CDR2 SQIVND (reference sequence). V shed 5 bases and J shed 0 bases, with 11 bases lying between them. The CDR3 bases are TGTGCCAGTAGTTTGGGACATATTAGCAATCAGCCCCAGCATTTT. Protein sequence: CASSLGHISNQPQHF.

This clone was observed once. The chain has TRBV4-3 and TRBJ1-2; tentative D call: TRBD1 (5 bases). The CDR3 length is 15 residues. Trimming removed 0 bases from V and 4 bases from J, with 12 bases in between. CDR1 is LGHNA, CDR2 YSLEER, per germline. CDR3 sequence: CASSQDGRGFYGYTF. The CDR3 nucleotides read TGCGCCAGCAGCCAAGACGGGAGGGGATTCTATGGCTACACCTTC.

V and J are TRBV4-2 and TRBJ2-1; D remains ambiguous. The ends were cut back, 0 bases at V and 2 bases at J, with 8 bases in the middle. Looked up from germline, CDR1 is LGHNA and CDR2 is YNFKEQ. The CDR3 consists of 15 residues. CDR3 DNA: TGTGCCAGCAGCCAAGAATCCTGGCCCTACAATGAGCAGTTCTTC. This sequence encodes CASSQESWPYNEQFF.

The V gene is TRBV7-6, the J gene TRBJ2-7, with TRBD2 identical over 8 bases. CDR3 length equals 14 residues. CDR1 SGHVS and CDR2 FNYEAQ come from the germline V gene. With 2 bases clipped from V and 4 bases from J, the junction kept 4 bases outside the gene matches. CDR3 sequence: CASSLPGGPYEQYF. The CDR3 DNA reads TGTGCCAGCAGCTTACCGGGGGGGCCTTACGAGCAGTACTTC. The full variable domain, completed using reference TRBV7-6 and TRBJ2-7, is GAGVSQSPRYKVTKRGQDVALRCDPISGHVSLYWYRQALGQGPEFLTYFNYEAQQDKSGLPNDRFSAERPEGSISTLTIQRTEQRDSAMYRCASSLPGGPYEQYFGPGTRLTVT.

This sequence joins TRBV27 and TRBJ1-1; a weak D match, TRBD1 (5 bases). CDR1 and CDR2 from the germline V gene are MNHEY and SMNVEV (reference sequence). This CDR3 region has 15 residues. V lost 2 bases to trimming and J lost 0 bases, with 10 bases between them. CDR3 in DNA: TGTGCCAGCAGTTTAGGGACTCGTTTGAACACTGAAGCTTTCTTT. This gives the protein CASSLGTRLNTEAFF.

This chain links TRBV7-2 with TRBJ2-3; TRBD2 matches 7 bases. V was clipped by 5 bases and J by 3 bases; unmatched bases: 8. The V gene's germline CDR1 is SGHTA and CDR2 FQGNSA. This CDR3 is built from 15 residues. Here the CDR3 reads CASSPERGGTDTQYF. In DNA form, the CDR3 reads TGTGCCAGCAGCCCAGAGCGGGGAGGGACAGATACGCAGTATTTT.

This clone has a single count. The conserved phenylalanine or tryptophan is not found at the CDR3 terminus, so this likely reflects a read error. V and J are TRBV27 and TRBJ1-2; D is uncertain. The CDR3 sequence is 14 residues long. The V end was cut by 3 bases, the J end by 6 bases, with 14 bases between. CDR1 MNHEY and CDR2 SMNVEV come from the germline V gene (reference sequence). The DNA for the CDR3 is TGTGCCAGCAGTTTTTACCGGGGAAGGGATGGCTACACCCTC. Translating it yields CASSFYRGRDGYTL.

The genes are TRBV19 and TRBJ1-1; D gene uncertain. The CDR3 consists of 15 residues. Deletions cut 3 bases from V and 4 bases from J, with 15 bases between. From germline, CDR1 is LNHDA and CDR2 SQIVND (reference sequence). The CDR3 sequence is CASSISGSPGTEAFF. Written as DNA, the CDR3 is TGTGCCAGTAGTATTAGTGGTTCCCCGGGCACTGAAGCTTTCTTT.

The chain links TRBV7-6 to TRBJ2-7, with D unresolved. Germline V lookup: CDR1 SGHVS, CDR2 FNYEAQ. Trimming cost V 5 bases and J 3 bases, with 8 bases left between them. This CDR3 contains 12 residues. CDR3 in DNA: TGTGCCAGCAGCCCCTCCCTCTACGAGCAGTACTTC. This gives the protein CASSPSLYEQYF. The whole variable domain, remainder taken from reference TRBV7-6 and TRBJ2-7, is GAGVSQSPRYKVTKRGQDVALRCDPISGHVSLYWYRQALGQGPEFLTYFNYEAQQDKSGLPNDRFSAERPEGSISTLTIQRTEQRDSAMYRCASSPSLYEQYFGPGTRLTVT.

The CDR3 sequence is CASSVDTSGGTDTQYF. In DNA, the CDR3 is TGTGCCAGCAGCGTAGACACTAGCGGGGGCACAGATACGCAGTATTTT. The chain joins TRBV9 to TRBJ2-3, with 10 bases matching TRBD2. Germline V gives CDR1 SGDLS, CDR2 YYNGEE. The CDR3 runs 16 residues. V shed 0 bases and J 1 base; nucleotides not matched to a gene: 2. Full variable domain (remainder filled in from reference TRBV9 and TRBJ2-3): DSGVTQTPKHLITATGQRVTLRCSPRSGDLSVYWYQQSLDQGLQFLIQYYNGEERAKGNILERFSAQQFPDLHSELNLSSLELGDSALYFCASSVDTSGGTDTQYFGPGTRLTVL.

The chain recombines TRBV2 with TRBJ1-4; 9 nucleotides line up with TRBD1. This CDR3 is built from 15 residues. After removal of 8 bases from V and 3 bases from J, the junction contained 7 bases not matched to a gene. Germline V gene sequence: CDR1 SNHLY, CDR2 FYNNEI. Written as DNA, the CDR3 is TGTGCCAGCCAACAGGGGGCGCTTGCTAATGAAAAACTGTTTTTT. Its protein is CASQQGALANEKLFF.

This clone appeared a single time. The V call is TRBV6-4, the J call TRBJ2-5; D is perhaps TRBD2 (5 bases). The V and J ends lost 0 bases and 4 bases respectively, with 12 bases between them. Germline-derived CDR1 and CDR2 are MRHNA and SNTAGT. This CDR3 is 15 amino acids long. In DNA, the CDR3 is TGTGCCAGCAGTGACTCGCCGGGAATACGAGAGACCCAGTACTTC. Protein product: CASSDSPGIRETQYF.

V gene TRBV9 combines with J gene TRBJ1-1; 7 nucleotides align to TRBD1. This CDR3 comprises 13 residues. Trimming took 3 bases from V and 6 from J; bases not matched to a gene: 5. The germline CDR1 and CDR2 sequences are SGDLS and YYNGEE. The CDR3, as DNA: TGTGCCAGCAGCGCCTACAGGGGTTCTGAAGCTTTCTTT. This codes for CASSAYRGSEAFF.

The chain couples TRBV6-4 to TRBJ2-6, with a weak D call TRBD2 (6 bases). Germline-derived CDR1 and CDR2 are MRHNA and SNTAGT. The CDR3 is 16 residues long. Deletions cut 0 bases from V and 0 bases from J, with 6 bases between. This CDR3 is CASSDSGGSGANVLTF. The CDR3 nucleotides read TGTGCCAGCAGTGACTCCGGGGGCTCTGGGGCCAACGTCCTGACTTTC.

The table lists this clone with a count of one. The rearrangement links TRBV9 to TRBJ2-7; TRBD1 aligns across 8 bases. The CDR3 spans 13 residues. Germline assignment: CDR1 SGDLS and CDR2 YYNGEE. V lost 4 bases, J lost 4 bases, and 4 bases stayed unmatched. The chain's CDR3 is CASSSTGVYEQYF. The CDR3 DNA sequence: TGTGCCAGCAGCTCGACAGGGGTTTACGAGCAGTACTTC.

The chain joins TRBV25-1 to TRBJ2-5, with 7 bases aligning to TRBD2. The length of the CDR3 is 13 residues. From germline, CDR1 is MGHDK and CDR2 SYGVNS. With 6 bases clipped from V and 4 bases from J, the junction kept 5 bases outside the gene matches. CDR3 in amino acids: CASRQRERETQYF. The CDR3 DNA reads as TGTGCCAGCAGACAGCGGGAAAGAGAGACCCAGTACTTC.

The chain joins TRBV7-8 to TRBJ1-1; weak D call: TRBD1 (5 bases). V lost 5 bases and J 1 base, leaving 11 bases between the germline ends. In germline, CDR1 is SGHVS, CDR2 FQNEAQ. The length of the CDR3 is 14 residues. Here the CDR3 DNA reads TGTGCCAGCAGCCCCTCTACAGGGAACACTGAAGCTTTCTTT. As protein: CASSPSTGNTEAFF.

This clone has just a few counts. The chain couples TRBV6-5 to TRBJ2-1, with a weak D call TRBD1 (6 bases). Germline CDR1 reads MNHEY; CDR2 reads SVGAGI. CDR3 length: 14 amino acids. V lost 6 bases, J lost 6 bases, and 15 bases lay in between. The CDR3 spells CASSPGVEGNEQFF. As DNA, the CDR3 is TGTGCCAGCAGCCCAGGGGTAGAGGGCAATGAGCAGTTCTTC.

V usage is TRBV6-4 and J usage is TRBJ2-3; 14 bases are a match to TRBD2. Germline V gene data show CDR1 as MRHNA and CDR2 as SNTAGT. The CDR3 totals 16 residues. The V and J ends lost 6 bases and 5 bases, in that order; junction bases with no gene match: 7. The DNA of the CDR3 is TGTGCCAGCAGCGAGACTAGCGGGGGGGCGGGAGATACGCAGTATTTT. It yields the protein CASSETSGGAGDTQYF.